This T cell receptor beta chain comes out of a study of T cell responses to AZD1222 COVID-19 vaccine. Regarding the study as a whole: Unmutated variant regions reportedly attract nearly half of all spike-specific TCRs.

V gave up 4 bases and J gave up 13 bases, with 15 bases separating them. In germline, CDR1 is SGDLS, CDR2 YYNGEE. CDR3 length: 13 amino acids. As regards this clone: As yet, its antigen is unknown.

Profiling relied on immunoSEQ multiplex PCR, and the TCRdb table lists in-frame clones only, not all of them. The sample consists of about 21,000 clones, around 82% of them appearing once. This receptor was identified in an adult in good health. The chain links TRBV9 to TRBJ1-6, with D maybe TRBD1 (6 bases). The sequencing used peripheral blood, collected on day 0 of AZD1222 vaccination. The CDR3 DNA reads TGTGCCAGCAGCAAAAACAGGGAGTGGCCCCTCCACTTT. Translating it yields CASSKNREWPLHF.